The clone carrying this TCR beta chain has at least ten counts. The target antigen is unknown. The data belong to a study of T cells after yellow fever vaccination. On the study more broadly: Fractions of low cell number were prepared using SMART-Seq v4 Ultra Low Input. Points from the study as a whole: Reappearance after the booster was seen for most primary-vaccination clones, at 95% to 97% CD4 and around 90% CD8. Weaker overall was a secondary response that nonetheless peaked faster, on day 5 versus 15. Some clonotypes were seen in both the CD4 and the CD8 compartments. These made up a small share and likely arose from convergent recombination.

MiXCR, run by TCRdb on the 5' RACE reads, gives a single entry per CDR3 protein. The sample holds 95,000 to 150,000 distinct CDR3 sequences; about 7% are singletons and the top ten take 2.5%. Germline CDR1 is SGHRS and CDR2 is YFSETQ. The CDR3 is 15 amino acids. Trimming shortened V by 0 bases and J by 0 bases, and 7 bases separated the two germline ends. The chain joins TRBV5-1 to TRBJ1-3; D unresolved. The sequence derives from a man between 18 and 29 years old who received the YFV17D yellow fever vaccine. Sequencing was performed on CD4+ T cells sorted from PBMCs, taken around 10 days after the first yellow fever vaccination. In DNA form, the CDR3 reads TGCGCCAGCAGCTTGGGAGAGGCCTCTGGAAACACCATATATTTT. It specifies CASSLGEASGNTIYF.